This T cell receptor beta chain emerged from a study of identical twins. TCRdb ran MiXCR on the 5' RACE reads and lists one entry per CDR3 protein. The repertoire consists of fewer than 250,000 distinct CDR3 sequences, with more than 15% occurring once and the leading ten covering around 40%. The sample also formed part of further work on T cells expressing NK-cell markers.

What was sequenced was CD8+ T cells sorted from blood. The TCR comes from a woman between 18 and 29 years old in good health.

The CDR3 reads CASSFPSGTGLDEQYF. In nucleotides, the CDR3 is TGTGCCAGCAGCTTCCCCTCCGGGACAGGCCTGGACGAGCAGTACTTC. The rearrangement links TRBV7-9 to TRBJ2-7, with 8 bases fitting TRBD1. Trimming at V came to 3 bases and at J to 5 bases, leaving 12 bases not matched to a gene. Germline lookup yields CDR1 SEHNR and CDR2 FQNEAQ (reference sequence). The CDR3 is 16 residues long.